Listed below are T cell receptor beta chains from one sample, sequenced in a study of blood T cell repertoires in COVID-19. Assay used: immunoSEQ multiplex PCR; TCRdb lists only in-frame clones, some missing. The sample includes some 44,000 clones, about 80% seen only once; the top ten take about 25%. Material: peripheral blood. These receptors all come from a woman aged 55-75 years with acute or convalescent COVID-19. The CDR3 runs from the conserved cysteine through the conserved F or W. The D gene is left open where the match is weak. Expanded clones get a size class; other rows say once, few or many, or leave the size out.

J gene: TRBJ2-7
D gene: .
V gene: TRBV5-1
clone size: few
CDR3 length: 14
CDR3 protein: CASSLDGNTYEQYF
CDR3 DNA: TGCGCCAGCAGCTTGGACGGGAACACCTACGAGCAGTACTTC

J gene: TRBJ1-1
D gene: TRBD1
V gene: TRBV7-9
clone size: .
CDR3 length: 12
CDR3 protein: CASSSPQGVAFF
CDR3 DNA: TGTGCCAGCAGCTCGCCACAGGGGGTGGCTTTCTTT

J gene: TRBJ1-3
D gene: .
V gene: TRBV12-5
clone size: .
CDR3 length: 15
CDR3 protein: CASAPPRGNGNTIYF
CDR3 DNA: TGTGCTAGTGCCCCCCCCCGGGGAAATGGAAACACCATATATTTT

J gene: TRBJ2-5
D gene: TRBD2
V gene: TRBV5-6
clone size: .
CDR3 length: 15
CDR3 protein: CASRKSDGGAETQYF
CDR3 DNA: TGTGCCAGCAGGAAATCGGACGGGGGGGCAGAGACCCAGTACTTC

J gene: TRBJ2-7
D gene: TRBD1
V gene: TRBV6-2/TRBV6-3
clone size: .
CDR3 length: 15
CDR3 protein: CASSSPGQGSYEQYF
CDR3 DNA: TGTGCCAGCAGTTCGCCGGGACAGGGATCCTACGAGCAGTACTTC

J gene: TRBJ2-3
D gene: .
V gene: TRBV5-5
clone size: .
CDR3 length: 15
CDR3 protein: CASSFQGTLTDTQYF
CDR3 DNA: TGTGCCAGCAGCTTTCAGGGAACCCTCACAGATACGCAGTATTTT

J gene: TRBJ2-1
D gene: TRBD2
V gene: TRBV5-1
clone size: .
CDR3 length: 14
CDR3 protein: CASSLEGRGNEQFF
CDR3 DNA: TGCGCCAGCAGCTTGGAGGGGCGGGGGAATGAGCAGTTCTTC

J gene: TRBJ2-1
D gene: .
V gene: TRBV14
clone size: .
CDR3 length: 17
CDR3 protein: CASSQVRNRAPNIGQFF
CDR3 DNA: TGTGCCAGCAGCCAAGTCAGAAACAGGGCCCCAAACATTGGGCAGTTCTTC

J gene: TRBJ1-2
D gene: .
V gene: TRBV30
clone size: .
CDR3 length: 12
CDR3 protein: CAWGSDIYGYTF
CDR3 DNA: TGTGCCTGGGGTTCGGACATCTATGGCTACACCTTC

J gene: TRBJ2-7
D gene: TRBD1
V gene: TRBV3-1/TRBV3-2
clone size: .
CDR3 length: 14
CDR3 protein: CASSQGTGVYEQYF
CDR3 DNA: TGTGCCAGCAGCCAAGGGACAGGGGTCTACGAGCAGTACTTC

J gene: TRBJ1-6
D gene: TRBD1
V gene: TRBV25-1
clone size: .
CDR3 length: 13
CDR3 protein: CATRGQGISPLHF
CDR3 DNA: TGTGCCACCCGGGGACAGGGGATATCACCCCTCCACTTT

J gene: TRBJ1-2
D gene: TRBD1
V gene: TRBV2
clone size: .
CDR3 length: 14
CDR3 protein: CARLLGTGPSGYTF
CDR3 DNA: TGTGCCAGACTATTAGGGACAGGGCCTTCTGGCTACACCTTC

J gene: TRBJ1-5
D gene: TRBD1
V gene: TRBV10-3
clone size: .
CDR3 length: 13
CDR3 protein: CAISLQGNQPQHF
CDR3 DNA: TGTGCCATCAGTCTACAGGGGAATCAGCCCCAGCATTTT

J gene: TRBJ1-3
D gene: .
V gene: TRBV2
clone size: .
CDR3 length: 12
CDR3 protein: CASSAGRDTIYF
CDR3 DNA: TGTGCCAGCAGTGCCGGGAGGGACACCATATATTTT

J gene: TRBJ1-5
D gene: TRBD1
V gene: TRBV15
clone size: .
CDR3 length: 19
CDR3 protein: CATSRDRGRGLVSNQPQHF
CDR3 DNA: TGTGCCACCAGCAGAGATCGGGGCAGGGGGCTCGTTAGCAATCAGCCCCAGCATTTT

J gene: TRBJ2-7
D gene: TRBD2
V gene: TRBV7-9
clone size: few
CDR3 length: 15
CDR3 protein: CASSPSSGGLYEQYF
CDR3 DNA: TGTGCCAGCAGCCCTTCTAGCGGGGGCCTCTACGAGCAGTACTTC

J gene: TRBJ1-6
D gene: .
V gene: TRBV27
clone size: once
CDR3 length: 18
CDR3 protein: CASIPRRGPSSYNSPLHF
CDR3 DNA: TGTGCCAGCATTCCAAGGCGGGGTCCAAGCTCCTATAATTCACCCCTCCACTTT

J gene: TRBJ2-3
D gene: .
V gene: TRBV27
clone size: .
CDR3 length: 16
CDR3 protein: CASSESRGASTDTQYF
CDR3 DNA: TGTGCCAGCAGTGAGTCGCGCGGTGCTAGCACAGATACGCAGTATTTT

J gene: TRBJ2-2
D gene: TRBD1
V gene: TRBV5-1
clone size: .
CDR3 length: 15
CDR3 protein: CASSPRTGETGELFF
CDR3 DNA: TGCGCCAGCAGCCCCCGGACAGGGGAGACCGGGGAGCTGTTTTTT

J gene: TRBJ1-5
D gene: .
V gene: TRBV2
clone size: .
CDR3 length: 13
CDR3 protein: CASRYTSNQPQHF
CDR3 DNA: TGTGCCAGCAGATACACTAGCAATCAGCCCCAGCATTTT

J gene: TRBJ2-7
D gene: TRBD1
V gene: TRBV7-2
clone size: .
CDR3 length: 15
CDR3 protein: CASSLEGRGMNEQYF
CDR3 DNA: TGTGCCAGCAGCTTAGAGGGCAGGGGGATGAACGAGCAGTACTTC

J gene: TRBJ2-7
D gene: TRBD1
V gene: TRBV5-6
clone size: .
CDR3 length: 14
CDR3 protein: CASSFGTGAHEQYF
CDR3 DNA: TGTGCCAGCAGCTTTGGGACAGGGGCCCACGAGCAGTACTTC

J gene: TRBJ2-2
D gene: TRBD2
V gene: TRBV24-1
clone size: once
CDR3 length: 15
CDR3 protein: CATSPSGEGSGELFF
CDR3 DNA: TGTGCCACCAGTCCTTCTGGGGAGGGGTCCGGGGAGCTGTTTTTT

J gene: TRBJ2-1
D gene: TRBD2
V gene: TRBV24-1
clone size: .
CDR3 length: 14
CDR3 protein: CATSSSGWGNEQFF
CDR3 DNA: TGTGCCACCAGTTCTAGCGGCTGGGGCAATGAGCAGTTCTTC

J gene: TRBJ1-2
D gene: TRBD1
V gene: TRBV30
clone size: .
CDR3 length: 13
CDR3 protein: CAWTRQGPYGYTF
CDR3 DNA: TGTGCCTGGACCCGACAGGGACCCTATGGCTACACCTTC